This entry lists 18 T cell receptor beta chains sequenced from one sample in a study of blood T cells in healthy people across ages. A J-beta primer mix and a sample-barcoded 5' primer were used in a second PCR of about 6 to 12 cycles. Using its own MiXCR run on the 5' RACE reads, TCRdb lists one record per CDR3 protein. The data show around 1.5 million distinct CDR3 sequences, about 32% seen once. The sample was blood. These receptors came from a woman aged 25-40 years in good health.

V usage is TRBV5-5 and J usage is TRBJ1-1, with TRBD1 matching 7 bases. This CDR3 comprises 14 residues. V shed 4 bases, J shed 11 bases, and the junction held 14 bases outside the gene matches. The germline V gene has CDR1 SGHKS and CDR2 YYEKEE (reference sequence). CDR3 protein: CASSPPGQPSSAFF. The CDR3 DNA reads TGTGCCAGCAGCCCACCGGGACAGCCTTCTTCCGCTTTCTTT.

With respect to this clonotype: It may be a read error: a sequence one base away is much more abundant. In DNA, the CDR3 is TGCGCCAGCAGCCCCCCACTGAGGGGGCGCAAAGATGAGCGGTTCTTC. It encodes CASSPPLRGRKDERFF. The chain is built from TRBV4-1 and TRBJ2-1; 7 bases are shared with TRBD1. The CDR3 loop spans 16 amino acids. The germline V gene encodes CDR1 MGHRA and CDR2 YSYEKL.

The J gene is TRBJ2-1, the V gene TRBV20-1, with D possibly matching TRBD2 (6 bases). CDR3 length: 15 amino acids. Trimming cost V 0 bases and J 2 bases, with 11 bases left between them. Per the germline V gene, CDR1 is DFQATT and CDR2 is SNEGSKA (reference sequence). The CDR3 coding sequence is TGCAGTGCTAGAGATAGCGGAATTACCTACAATGAGCAGTTCTTC. Its translation: CSARDSGITYNEQFF.

This clonotype came up a few times. V is TRBV5-1 and J is TRBJ2-3; 13 bases are shared with TRBD2. J gave up 2 bases and V 4 bases, and 7 bases lay outside the gene matches. From germline, CDR1 is SGHRS and CDR2 YFSETQ. CDR3 length: 17 residues. This CDR3 reads CASSRTSGGRYTDTQYF. CDR3 coding DNA: TGCGCCAGCAGCCGGACTAGCGGGGGCCGATACACAGATACGCAGTATTTT.

The V and J genes are TRBV27 and TRBJ2-5, with 9 bases lining up with TRBD2. The J segment lost 5 bases and the V segment lost 6 bases, leaving 10 bases of the junction unmatched. CDR1 and CDR2 (germline): MNHEY, SMNVEV (reference sequence). CDR3 length: 15 amino acids. DNA for the CDR3: TGTGCCAGCAGCCGCGTCCTAGCGGGGCGGGAGACCCAGTACTTC. Residues: CASSRVLAGRETQYF.

In this sample, this clonotype turned up once. The chain employs TRBV7-3 and TRBJ2-1; maybe TRBD2 (5 bases). This CDR3 region has 15 residues. CDR1 is SGHTA, CDR2 FQGTGA, per germline. Trimming took off 6 bases at V and 1 base at J, with 13 bases between the two ends. CDR3 sequence (DNA): TGTGCCAGCAGTTGCGACGGGAATTCCTACAATGAGCAGTTCTTC. Translation: CASSCDGNSYNEQFF.

The chain recombines TRBV12-3 or TRBV12-4 with TRBJ2-5, with D possibly matching TRBD2 (5 bases). The CDR3 extends over 15 amino acids. The V end lost 6 bases, the J end lost 11 bases, and 25 bases lay between the germline ends. The CDR3 DNA reads TGTGCCAGCAGCCCTTTGATAGGGCCATCGTGGGAGCAGTACTTC. Amino acid sequence: CASSPLIGPSWEQYF.

This clonotype was counted between two and nine times. The chain combines TRBV21-1 with TRBJ2-4; the DNA was not compared with TRBD1, the D call given in the table. TRBV21-1 has pseudogene status. The CDR3 covers 16 residues. The CDR3 is CASRGDREAPQNIQYF. The CDR3, as DNA: TGTGCCAGCAGGGGAGACAGGGAGGCCCCCCAAAACATTCAGTACTTC.

This clonotype appeared a single time. This chain uses TRBV27 with TRBJ2-7; 9 bases are a match to TRBD2. There are 16 residues in the CDR3. The germline V gene encodes CDR1 MNHEY and CDR2 SMNVEV (reference sequence). The junction had 12 bases not matched to a gene; V was cut back by 4 bases and J by 5 bases. The CDR3 region is CASSSLAGPPSHEQYF. The DNA for the CDR3 is TGTGCCAGCAGTTCCCTAGCGGGACCACCATCTCACGAGCAGTACTTC.

Written as DNA, the CDR3 is TGTGCCAGCAGCCAACCCGTGACTAGCGGCAAGGAGACCCAGTACTTC. It codes for CASSQPVTSGKETQYF. J is TRBJ2-5 and V is TRBV3-1; 9 bases align to TRBD2. Germline loops: CDR1 LGHDT, CDR2 YNNKEL (reference sequence). The CDR3 extends over 16 amino acids. V shed 2 bases and J 5 bases; nucleotides not matched to a gene: 9.

The V call is TRBV10-3, the J call TRBJ2-7; 8 bases align to TRBD1. The CDR3 extends over 16 amino acids. From germline, CDR1 is ENHRY and CDR2 SYGVKD. Trimming took 10 bases from V and 2 from J; bases not matched to a gene: 16. CDR3 protein: CATTPGDGTGTYEQYF. CDR3 nucleotides: TGTGCCACGACCCCTGGGGACGGGACAGGTACCTACGAGCAGTACTTC.

Worth noting for this clonotype: One junction end disagrees with the germline gene, perhaps due to a read error. V and J are TRBV5-1 and TRBJ2-3, with D possibly TRBD2 on 5 matching bases. CDR3 size: 14 residues. Germline CDR1 SGHRS, CDR2 YFSETQ. The CDR3 region is CASTEGPSIDTQYF. CDR3 bases: TGCGCCAGCACGGAAGGTCCTAGCATAGATACGCAGTATTTT.

The table lists this clonotype with a few counts. The CDR3 bases are TGTGCCAGCAGCGGGGCCAACCAAGAGACCCAGTACTTC. Its translation is CASSGANQETQYF. The chain is built from TRBV9 and TRBJ2-5; D is unclear. The germline V and J ends were trimmed by 3 bases and 0 bases, with 6 bases remaining between them. The CDR3 spans 13 residues. Germline V gene lookup returns CDR1 SGDLS and CDR2 YYNGEE.

The chain is built from TRBV27 and TRBJ1-2; no clear D gene. This CDR3 has 11 residues. The V and J ends lost 8 bases and 8 bases respectively, with 12 bases between them. CDR1 and CDR2 (germline): MNHEY, SMNVEV (reference sequence). CDR3: CASPSVHGYTF. The CDR3 DNA reads as TGTGCCAGCCCCTCGGTGCACGGCTACACCTTC.

This clonotype has ten or more counts. The chain couples TRBV5-1 to TRBJ2-3, with TRBD2 identical over 9 bases. The germline V gene encodes CDR1 SGHRS and CDR2 YFSETQ. The CDR3 loop spans 14 amino acids. V shed 5 bases, J shed 2 bases, and the junction held 3 bases outside the gene matches. The CDR3 nucleotides are TGCGCCAGCAGTGAGCGGGGGGCCACAGATACGCAGTATTTT. It specifies CASSERGATDTQYF.

About this clonotype: One end of the junction varies from germline; a read error may be responsible. V usage is TRBV10-3 and J usage is TRBJ2-1; D is undetermined. Germline V gene lookup returns CDR1 ENHRY and CDR2 SYGVKD. The CDR3 is 13 amino acids. The CDR3 DNA reads TGTGCCGTCAGTGAACAGACCTACAATGAGCAGTTCTTC. Protein product: CAVSEQTYNEQFF.

CDR3 bases: TGTGCCAGCAGGAACCATTATGGCTACACCTTC. Protein product: CASRNHYGYTF. The rearrangement uses TRBV9 and TRBJ1-2; the D is unclear. The CDR3 runs to 11 residues. Germline V gives CDR1 SGDLS, CDR2 YYNGEE. Trimming removed 5 bases from V and 5 bases from J, with 7 bases in between.

The V gene is TRBV5-1, the J gene TRBJ1-5; 7 bases are shared with TRBD1. The CDR3 is 14 amino acids. Germline CDR1 reads SGHRS; CDR2 reads YFSETQ. J gave up 4 bases and V 4 bases, and 5 bases lay outside the gene matches. The CDR3: CASSPGQANQPQHF. CDR3 bases: TGCGCCAGCAGCCCCGGACAGGCAAATCAGCCCCAGCATTTT.